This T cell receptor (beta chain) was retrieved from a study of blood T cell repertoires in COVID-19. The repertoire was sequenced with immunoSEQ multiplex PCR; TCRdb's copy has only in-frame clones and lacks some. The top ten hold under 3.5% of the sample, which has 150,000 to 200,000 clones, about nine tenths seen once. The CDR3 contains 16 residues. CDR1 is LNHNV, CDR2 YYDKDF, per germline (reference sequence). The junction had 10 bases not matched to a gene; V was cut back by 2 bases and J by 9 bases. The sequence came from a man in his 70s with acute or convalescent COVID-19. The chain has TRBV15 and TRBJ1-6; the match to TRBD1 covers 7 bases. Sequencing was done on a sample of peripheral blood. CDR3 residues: CATSRSADRVGSPLHF. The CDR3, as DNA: TGTGCCACCAGCAGATCCGCCGACAGGGTGGGTTCACCCCTCCACTTT.